The 28 T cell receptor beta chains below were found in one sample sequenced in a study of blood T cells in healthy people across ages (dated by TCRdb to about 2015). Receptor libraries were prepared by 5' RACE. The sample was run on an Illumina HiSeq 2500. A second PCR of about 7 to 12 cycles was run with a J-beta primer mix and a sample-barcoded 5' primer. Through fastp at Q25 and MiXCR, TCRdb rebuilt clones from the public reads, retaining in-frame beta chains. Every entry covers one CDR3 protein and lists the most common genes and DNA from its rows. This sample lists 380,000 or so distinct CDR3 sequences; about 55% were detected once. The top ten clones comprise about 54% of the sample. The sample taken for sequencing was blood. These receptors were taken from a man aged 55 to 70 in good health.

The V and J genes are TRBV5-4 and TRBJ1-1; D is uncertain. Germline V lookup: CDR1 SGHNT, CDR2 YYREEE (reference sequence). V was clipped by 1 base and J by 4 bases, with 5 bases between them. The CDR3 has 12 residues. The CDR3: CASSLPVTEAFF. CDR3 sequence (DNA): TGTGCCAGCAGCTTGCCAGTCACTGAAGCTTTCTTT.

As for this clonotype: A junction boundary mismatches the germline segment, possibly from a read error. This chain joins TRBV29-1 and TRBJ2-1; D may be TRBD1 or TRBD2 (6 bases each). The V gene's germline CDR1 is SQVTM and CDR2 ANQGSEA. The CDR3 runs to 15 residues. CDR3 nucleotide sequence: TGCAGCGTTGATCGGTTCGGGGGCGACTACAACGAGCAGTTCTTC. Its translation is CSVDRFGGDYNEQFF.

The chain couples TRBV7-2 to TRBJ2-7, with D perhaps matching TRBD2 (6 bases). V gave up 5 bases and J gave up 3 bases, with 17 bases separating them. Germline V gene sequence: CDR1 SGHTA, CDR2 FQGNSA. This CDR3 has 15 amino acids. DNA for the CDR3: TGTGCCAGCAGCGAGGACGGGGGAACCTACTACGAGCAGTACTTC. This translates into CASSEDGGTYYEQYF.

The J gene is TRBJ2-7, the V gene TRBV6-2 or TRBV6-3; no clear D. The CDR3 is made up of 14 amino acids. Between the trimmed V and J ends, which lost 7 bases and 0 bases, there was a span of 13 bases. Germline CDR1 is MNHEY and CDR2 is SVGEGT. CDR3 sequence (DNA): TGTGCCAGCACCACTGACGGAAACTCCTACGAGCAGTACTTC. Translated: CASTTDGNSYEQYF.

V and J are TRBV29-1 and TRBJ2-1; the match to TRBD2 covers 8 bases. Trimming at V came to 4 bases and at J to 6 bases, leaving 5 bases not matched to a gene. The CDR3 is 13 amino acids. Germline loops: CDR1 SQVTM, CDR2 ANQGSEA. The CDR3 bases are TGCAGCGTTGCCGGGAGGGCCTTCAATGAGCAGTTCTTC. Protein sequence: CSVAGRAFNEQFF.

On this clonotype itself: Sequence at one end of the junction differs from germline and may be a read error. The rearrangement links TRBV20-1 to TRBJ2-1; D perhaps matches TRBD2 (5 bases). This CDR3 contains 13 residues. The germline gives CDR1 DFQATT, CDR2 SNEGSKA (reference sequence). CDR3 sequence reads: CSASGSSCNEQFF. DNA of the CDR3: TGCAGTGCCAGCGGAAGCTCCTGCAATGAGCAGTTCTTC.

This clonotype was counted between two and nine times. The chain links TRBV9 to TRBJ2-5, with 12 positions matching TRBD2. V shed 4 bases and J 1 base; nucleotides not matched to a gene: 5. Per the germline V gene, CDR1 is SGDLS and CDR2 is YYNGEE. The CDR3 totals 16 residues. The CDR3 protein is CASSPRLAGAQETQYF. The CDR3 coding sequence is TGTGCCAGCAGCCCTCGACTAGCGGGGGCCCAAGAGACCCAGTACTTC.

V and J are TRBV4-3 and TRBJ2-7; tentative D call: TRBD1 (5 bases). V was trimmed by 0 bases and J by 2 bases, leaving 11 bases between them. Germline CDR1 reads LGHNA; CDR2 reads YSLEER. This CDR3 has 15 amino acids. CDR3 protein: CASSQDQKGTYEQYF. As DNA, the CDR3 is TGCGCCAGCAGCCAAGATCAGAAGGGGACCTACGAGCAGTACTTC.

This clonotype showed up just a few times. V and J are TRBV25-1 and TRBJ2-1, with D possibly TRBD2 on 6 matching bases. There are 14 residues in the CDR3. The ends were cut back, 2 bases at V and 5 bases at J, with 10 bases in the middle. Germline V lookup: CDR1 MGHDK, CDR2 SYGVNS. The CDR3 bases are TGTGCCAGCAGTGAACCGGGACTGAACAATGAGCAGTTCTTC. Its protein is CASSEPGLNNEQFF. The full variable domain, rest sourced from reference TRBV25-1 and TRBJ2-1, is EADIYQTPRYLVIGTGKKITLECSQTMGHDKMYWYQQDPGMELHLIHYSYGVNSTEKGDLSSESTVSRIRTEHFPLTLESARPSHTSQYLCASSEPGLNNEQFFGPGTRLTVL.

Many counts were recorded for this clonotype. This rearrangement joins TRBV29-1 to TRBJ2-7, with 11 positions matching TRBD1. Trimming removed 6 bases from V and 2 bases from J; junction bases left unmatched: 3. This CDR3 has 13 amino acids. Germline assignment: CDR1 SQVTM and CDR2 ANQGSEA. The CDR3 protein is CSVGTGGPYEQYF. The CDR3 region has the DNA TGCAGCGTGGGGACAGGGGGGCCCTACGAGCAGTACTTC.

The chain is built from TRBV6-2 or TRBV6-3 and TRBJ2-1; tentatively, D is TRBD2 (5 bases). The CDR3 length is 17 residues. Trimming stripped 0 bases from V and 4 bases from J, with 16 bases between. Germline CDR1 MNHEY, CDR2 SVGEGT. The CDR3: CASSYSKGPRTYNEQFF. CDR3 DNA: TGTGCCAGCAGTTACTCGAAAGGGCCCCGGACTTACAATGAGCAGTTCTTC.

V gene TRBV2 combines with J gene TRBJ2-3, with TRBD2 identical over 10 bases. The CDR3 is made up of 15 amino acids. In germline, CDR1 is SNHLY, CDR2 FYNNEI. Trimming cost V 7 bases and J 3 bases; bases outside gene matches: 7. The CDR3 DNA sequence: TGTGCCAGCACTGTAGCGGGGGGAAAAACAGATACGCAGTATTTT. Translation: CASTVAGGKTDTQYF.

The rearrangement joins TRBV10-3 to TRBJ2-7; D is ambiguous. Germline V lookup: CDR1 ENHRY, CDR2 SYGVKD. The CDR3 spans 14 residues. V dropped 5 bases and J dropped 0 bases, with 11 bases sitting between them. Here the CDR3 reads CAISKKESSYEQYF. The CDR3 nucleotides read TGTGCCATCAGTAAGAAAGAGAGCTCCTACGAGCAGTACTTC.

V usage is TRBV30 and J usage is TRBJ2-7; 8 nucleotides match TRBD2. V trimming: 8 bases; J trimming: 3 bases; junction bases outside the gene matches: 6. There are 12 residues in the CDR3. Germline V gene sequence: CDR1 GTSNPN, CDR2 SVGIG (reference sequence). CDR3 amino acids: CARGGRLYEQYF. The CDR3 DNA reads as TGTGCCCGGGGGGGACGGCTCTACGAGCAGTACTTC.

The chain combines TRBV9 with TRBJ2-5; D unresolved. V lost 0 bases and J lost 5, with 14 bases in between. Germline values: CDR1 SGDLS, CDR2 YYNGEE. This CDR3 spans 15 amino acids. Written as DNA, the CDR3 is TGTGCCAGCAGCGTAGCTCCAACCCCCGGGGAGACCCAGTACTTC. Translation: CASSVAPTPGETQYF.

The V call is TRBV9, the J call TRBJ2-6, with D hard to call. Trimming removed 0 bases at V and 4 bases at J, with 5 bases between. CDR3 length equals 14 residues. Germline V gene data show CDR1 as SGDLS and CDR2 as YYNGEE. CDR3: CASSVGMGANVLTF. The CDR3, as DNA: TGTGCCAGCAGCGTAGGGATGGGGGCCAACGTCCTGACTTTC.

This sequence joins TRBV28 and TRBJ1-2; 10 nucleotides line up with TRBD1. The CDR3 length is 14 residues. Germline V lookup: CDR1 MDHEN, CDR2 SYDVKM. J gave up 8 bases and V 8 bases, and 11 bases lay outside the gene matches. The CDR3 DNA is TGTGCCAGCTCGACAGGGGGCAGGCTATGCGGCTACACCTTC. Its protein is CASSTGGRLCGYTF.

The chain joins TRBV20-1 to TRBJ1-1; perhaps TRBD1 as D (6 bases). V gave up 3 bases and J gave up 5 bases, with 25 bases separating them. CDR1 and CDR2 from the germline V gene are DFQATT and SNEGSKA (reference sequence). The CDR3 extends over 17 amino acids. CDR3 DNA: TGCAGTGCTAGGATGGGGGGGGGTACAGGGAGTGGTACTGAAGCTTTCTTT. Translating it yields CSARMGGGTGSGTEAFF.

V is TRBV9 and J is TRBJ2-4; 12 bases match TRBD2. The V gene end was trimmed by 3 bases and the J gene end by 1 base; junction bases not matched to a gene: 5. The germline gives CDR1 SGDLS, CDR2 YYNGEE. The CDR3 is 17 amino acids. This CDR3 is CASSASGTSGAKNIQYF. CDR3 sequence (DNA): TGTGCCAGCAGCGCTTCCGGGACTAGCGGGGCCAAAAACATTCAGTACTTC. The variable domain in full, completed from reference TRBV9 and TRBJ2-4, reads DSGVTQTPKHLITATGQRVTLRCSPRSGDLSVYWYQQSLDQGLQFLIQYYNGEERAKGNILERFSAQQFPDLHSELNLSSLELGDSALYFCASSASGTSGAKNIQYFGAGTRLSVL.

This clonotype was seen a handful of times. The V call is TRBV7-2, the J call TRBJ1-2; TRBD1 matches 8 bases. Germline trimming cut 1 base from V and 3 bases from J; bases unmatched to any gene: 7. The CDR3 is made up of 16 amino acids. In germline, CDR1 is SGHTA, CDR2 FQGNSA. CDR3 sequence (DNA): TGTGCCAGCAGCTTAGGGGGTCAGGGGGCTGACTATGGCTACACCTTC. Translated: CASSLGGQGADYGYTF.

The chain employs TRBV9 and TRBJ2-5; TRBD1 matches at 10 bases. The J call may not be correct, given that the DNA end is closer to TRBJ2-7. The CDR3 loop spans 15 amino acids. Germline V gene sequence: CDR1 SGDLS, CDR2 YYNGEE. The CDR3: CASSVETGGLDEQYF. In DNA form, the CDR3 reads TGTGCCAGCAGCGTAGAGACAGGGGGCTTGGACGAGCAGTACTTC.

This clonotype was observed a handful of times. The chain combines TRBV30 with TRBJ2-3; TRBD1 matches 7 bases. The V and J ends lost 5 bases and 4 bases, in that order; junction bases with no gene match: 6. The length of the CDR3 is 13 residues. CDR1 and CDR2 (germline): GTSNPN, SVGIG (reference sequence). The CDR3 sequence: CAWDRESADTQYF. DNA of the CDR3: TGTGCCTGGGACAGGGAGTCGGCAGATACGCAGTATTTT.

The gene calls are TRBV11-1 and TRBJ2-2; no clear D gene. This CDR3 is built from 15 residues. In germline, CDR1 is SGHAT, CDR2 FQDESV (reference sequence). Trimming shortened V by 5 bases and J by 5 bases, and 15 bases separated the two germline ends. The CDR3 sequence is CASSGSGYGTGELFF. CDR3 nucleotide sequence: TGTGCCAGCAGCGGATCAGGTTACGGGACCGGGGAGCTGTTTTTT.

This clonotype was counted only a few times. J is TRBJ2-5 and V is TRBV9, with TRBD1 matching over 9 bases. CDR1 SGDLS and CDR2 YYNGEE come from the germline V gene. Unmatched junction bases numbered 9, after V lost 4 bases and J lost 5 bases. The CDR3 is 15 amino acids. The CDR3, as DNA: TGTGCCAGCAGCCCGACCGGGACAGGGAAGGAGACCCAGTACTTC. This encodes CASSPTGTGKETQYF.

This chain connects TRBV20-1 to TRBJ2-1; 9 bases map to TRBD1. This CDR3 contains 16 residues. Unmatched junction bases numbered 7, after V lost 4 bases and J lost 0 bases. CDR1 is DFQATT and CDR2 is SNEGSKA in the germline V gene (reference sequence). The CDR3 sequence is CSAKKRQGDSYNEQFF. The CDR3 bases are TGCAGTGCTAAAAAAAGACAGGGGGACTCCTACAATGAGCAGTTCTTC.

The gene calls are TRBV24-1 and TRBJ2-5, with 7 bases aligning to TRBD1. The CDR3 extends over 13 amino acids. From germline, CDR1 is KGHDR and CDR2 SFDVKD. V was clipped by 5 bases and J by 4 bases; unmatched bases: 3. In nucleotides, the CDR3 is TGTGCCACCAGTGGCAGACAGGGAGAGACCCAGTACTTC. It specifies CATSGRQGETQYF.

This clonotype was found many times. The V gene is TRBV29-1, the J gene TRBJ2-3; no firm D call. Looked up from germline, CDR1 is SQVTM and CDR2 is ANQGSEA. V lost 5 bases and J lost 3, with 12 bases in between. The CDR3 covers 13 residues. The CDR3 sequence: CSVYGLRTDTQYF. The CDR3 DNA reads TGCAGCGTTTATGGCCTCAGGACAGATACGCAGTATTTT.

The chain joins TRBV10-3 to TRBJ2-3; TRBD2 matches at 7 bases. This CDR3 is built from 13 residues. The germline V gene has CDR1 ENHRY and CDR2 SYGVKD. J was trimmed by 2 bases and V by 11 bases; bases with no gene match: 7. CDR3 nucleotide sequence: TGTGCCGCTCTAGCGGAAAACACAGATACGCAGTATTTT. Residues: CAALAENTDTQYF.